Listed below are T cell receptor beta chains from one sample, sequenced in a study of CD8 T cells in Susac syndrome. TCRdb re-called the immunoSEQ multiplex PCR reads through MiXCR, storing one row per CDR3 protein. The sample shows roughly 130,000 distinct CDR3 sequences, about 95% of them seen only once. Sequenced input: CD4+ T cells from PBMCs. These receptors all come from a human donor with multiple sclerosis. Both conserved end residues are trimmed from each CDR3. A D gene is named only where the DNA matches it firmly.

len: 14; v_gene: TRBV30; d_gene: -; CDR3aa: AWSVSTADSNQPQH
len: 13; v_gene: TRBV3-1; d_gene: TRBD1; CDR3aa: ASSQATGGGYEQY
len: 12; v_gene: TRBV7-2; d_gene: TRBD1; CDR3aa: ASSTGQGHNEQF
len: 12; v_gene: TRBV15; d_gene: TRBD1; CDR3aa: ATSSGTGMDTQY
len: 12; v_gene: TRBV29-1; d_gene: TRBD1; CDR3aa: SVSLGQGADEQY
len: 15; v_gene: TRBV7-8; d_gene: TRBD2; CDR3aa: ASSLLGLARGAETQY
len: 12; v_gene: TRBV7-9; d_gene: -; CDR3aa: ASSPRLVGGELF
len: 11; v_gene: TRBV28; d_gene: -; CDR3aa: ASSLVQNQPQH
len: 12; v_gene: TRBV7-2; d_gene: -; CDR3aa: ASSLGAGANVLT
len: 9; v_gene: TRBV20-1; d_gene: -; CDR3aa: SARMLYEQY
len: 11; v_gene: TRBV20-1; d_gene: TRBD1; CDR3aa: SATPGQIYGYT
len: 11; v_gene: TRBV18; d_gene: -; CDR3aa: ASSLSGEYEQY
len: 12; v_gene: TRBV12-3/TRBV12-4; d_gene: -; CDR3aa: ASSDTGSLSPLH
len: 12; v_gene: TRBV10-3; d_gene: -; CDR3aa: AISAATGANVLT
len: 15; v_gene: TRBV7-2; d_gene: TRBD2; CDR3aa: ASSLGVGRGAQETQY
len: 11; v_gene: TRBV20-1; d_gene: -; CDR3aa: SGTPSGFPIQY
len: 13; v_gene: TRBV9; d_gene: -; CDR3aa: ASSVAAGAYYEQY
len: 11; v_gene: TRBV2; d_gene: -; CDR3aa: ASFRGRDEKLF
len: 12; v_gene: TRBV4-1; d_gene: -; CDR3aa: ASSQAGAADTQY
len: 12; v_gene: TRBV3-1; d_gene: -; CDR3aa: ASSRGTVNTEAF
len: 13; v_gene: TRBV14; d_gene: -; CDR3aa: ASSQVGKGETEAF
len: 13; v_gene: TRBV7-6; d_gene: -; CDR3aa: ASSSGTGNNSPLH
len: 15; v_gene: TRBV20-1; d_gene: TRBD2; CDR3aa: SARAPLGLAVTDTQY
len: 11; v_gene: TRBV30; d_gene: -; CDR3aa: AWSARRDGGYT
len: 12; v_gene: TRBV18; d_gene: -; CDR3aa: ASSPSDTNTEAF
len: 12; v_gene: TRBV20-1; d_gene: -; CDR3aa: SARDLTSQETQY
len: 15; v_gene: TRBV13; d_gene: TRBD1; CDR3aa: ASSFERGPSGANVLT
len: 14; v_gene: TRBV27; d_gene: TRBD2; CDR3aa: ASSTRLAGGRDEQF
len: 12; v_gene: TRBV20-1; d_gene: -; CDR3aa: SAREELRPETQY
len: 14; v_gene: TRBV5-6; d_gene: TRBD1; CDR3aa: ASSTIKRDRYNEQF
len: 12; v_gene: TRBV29-1; d_gene: TRBD1; CDR3aa: SAAGQGTQETQY
len: 10; v_gene: TRBV5-4; d_gene: -; CDR3aa: ASGSPGYEQY
len: 11; v_gene: TRBV12-3/TRBV12-4; d_gene: -; CDR3aa: ASSFPSVDEQY
len: 14; v_gene: TRBV5-1; d_gene: -; CDR3aa: ASSPGVVGLNYEQY
len: 13; v_gene: TRBV4-3; d_gene: -; CDR3aa: ASSQGERGWNEQY
len: 13; v_gene: TRBV3-1; d_gene: -; CDR3aa: ASSILKGVTDTQY
len: 13; v_gene: TRBV29-1; d_gene: -; CDR3aa: SVHPLATPYNEQF
len: 13; v_gene: TRBV30; d_gene: TRBD1; CDR3aa: AWINQGQMNYGYT
len: 11; v_gene: TRBV12-3/TRBV12-4; d_gene: -; CDR3aa: ASSPGRWTEAF
len: 11; v_gene: TRBV30; d_gene: TRBD1; CDR3aa: AWSVAQGEKLF
len: 11; v_gene: TRBV30; d_gene: -; CDR3aa: AWSMLSIAGYT